Sequencing of this T cell receptor (beta chain) was carried out in a study of cytomegalovirus exposure and HLA in healthy donors. Per the germline V gene, CDR1 is WNHNN and CDR2 is SYGVQD (reference sequence). The CDR3 has 18 residues. Trimming at V came to 0 bases and at J to 7 bases, leaving 15 bases not matched to a gene. General study results and limits: A later analysis linked a missense variant in DCLRE1C to the trimming of TCR beta V and J genes. The likely origin of a cluster of highly shared sequence variants was a sequencing artifact.

A remark on this clone: Its target is unknown.

The PCR had 60 Vbeta and 13 Jbeta primers. The table came from immunoSEQ multiplex PCR; TCRdb's copy has only in-frame clones and leaves some out. The top ten clones hold approximately 1.8% of a sample with around 130,000 clones, around 72% of them seen once. Sequenced: PBMCs. This chain uses TRBV10-1 with TRBJ2-1; 7 bases are a match to TRBD1. The receptor was isolated from a woman aged 40-49 years in good health and CMV-seronegative. CDR3 sequence (DNA): TGCGCCAGCAGTGAGTCGGTGCGAGGGGGCCAATCCAGGAATGAGCAGTTCTTC. Its translation: CASSESVRGGQSRNEQFF.